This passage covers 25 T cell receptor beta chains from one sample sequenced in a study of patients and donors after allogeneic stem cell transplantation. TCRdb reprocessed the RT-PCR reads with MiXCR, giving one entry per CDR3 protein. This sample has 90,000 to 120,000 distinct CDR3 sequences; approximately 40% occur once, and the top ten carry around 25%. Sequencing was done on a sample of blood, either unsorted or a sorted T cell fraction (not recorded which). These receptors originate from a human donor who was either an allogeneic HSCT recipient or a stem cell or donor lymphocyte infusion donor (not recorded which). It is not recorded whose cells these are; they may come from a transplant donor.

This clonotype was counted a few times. CDR3 bases: TGTGCCAGCAGCACCCGGGGCCCAACTAATGAAAAACTGTTTTTT. Amino acids: CASSTRGPTNEKLFF. This rearrangement joins TRBV7-6 to TRBJ1-4, with a possible D match to TRBD1 (5 bases). The germline CDR1 and CDR2 sequences are SGHVS and FNYEAQ. V was shortened by 5 bases and J by 0 bases, with 10 bases between the two germline ends. The CDR3 consists of 15 residues.

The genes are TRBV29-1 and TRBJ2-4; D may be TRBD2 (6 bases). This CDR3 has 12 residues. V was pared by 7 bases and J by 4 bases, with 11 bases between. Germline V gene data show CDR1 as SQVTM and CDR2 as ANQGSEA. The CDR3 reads CSGVGTKNIQYF. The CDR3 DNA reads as TGCAGCGGGGTGGGGACTAAAAACATTCAGTACTTC.

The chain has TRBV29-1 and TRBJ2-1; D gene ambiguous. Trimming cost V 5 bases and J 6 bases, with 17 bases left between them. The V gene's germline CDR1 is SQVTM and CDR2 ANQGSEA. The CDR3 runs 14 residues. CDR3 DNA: TGCAGCGTTAACCGTCCCCGCAACTTCAATGAGCAGTTCTTC. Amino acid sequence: CSVNRPRNFNEQFF.

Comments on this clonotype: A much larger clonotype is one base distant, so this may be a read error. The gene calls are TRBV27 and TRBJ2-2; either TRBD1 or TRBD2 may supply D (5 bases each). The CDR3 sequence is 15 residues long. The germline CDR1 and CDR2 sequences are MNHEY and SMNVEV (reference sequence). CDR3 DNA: TGTGCCAGCAGTTCCACTCCACAGGCGACCGGGGAGCTGTGTTTT. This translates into CASSSTPQATGELCF.

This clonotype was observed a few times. The CDR3 sequence: CASSLVQESYNEQFF. The DNA of the CDR3 is TGCGCCAGCAGCTTGGTCCAAGAATCCTACAATGAGCAGTTCTTC. This chain links TRBV5-1 with TRBJ2-1, with D unresolved. The ends were cut back, 0 bases at V and 1 base at J, with 8 bases in the middle. Germline CDR1 is SGHRS and CDR2 is YFSETQ. The CDR3 loop spans 15 amino acids.

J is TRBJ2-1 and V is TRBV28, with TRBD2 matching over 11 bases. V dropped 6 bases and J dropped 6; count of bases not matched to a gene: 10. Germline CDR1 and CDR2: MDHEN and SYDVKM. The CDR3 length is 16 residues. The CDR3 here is CASSQPLAGGSNEQFF. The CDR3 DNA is TGTGCCAGCAGCCAACCCCTAGCGGGAGGCTCCAATGAGCAGTTCTTC.

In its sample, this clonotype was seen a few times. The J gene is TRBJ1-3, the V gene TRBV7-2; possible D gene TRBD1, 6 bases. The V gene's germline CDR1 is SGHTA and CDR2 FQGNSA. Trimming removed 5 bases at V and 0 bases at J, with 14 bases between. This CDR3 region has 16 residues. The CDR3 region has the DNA TGTGCCAGCAGCCCCCGCGGGGGCGGCTCTGGAAACACCATATATTTT. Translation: CASSPRGGGSGNTIYF. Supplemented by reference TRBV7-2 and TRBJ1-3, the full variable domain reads GAGVSQSPSNKVTEKGKDVELRCDPISGHTALYWYRQSLGQGLEFLIYFQGNSAPDKSGLPSDRFSAERTGGSVSTLTIQRTQQEDSAVYLCASSPRGGGSGNTIYFGEGSWLTVV.

The CDR3 sequence is CSAGIYEQYF. CDR3 DNA: TGCAGTGCTGGGATCTACGAGCAGTACTTC. This chain uses TRBV20-1 with TRBJ2-7; D gene uncertain. The CDR3 runs 10 residues. Germline CDR1 is DFQATT and CDR2 is SNEGSKA (reference sequence). V was clipped by 5 bases and J by 3 bases, with 5 bases between them.

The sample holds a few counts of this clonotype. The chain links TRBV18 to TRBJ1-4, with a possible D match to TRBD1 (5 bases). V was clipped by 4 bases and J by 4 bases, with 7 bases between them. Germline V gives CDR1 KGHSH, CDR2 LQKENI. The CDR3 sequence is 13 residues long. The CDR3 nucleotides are TGTGCCAGCTCACGGGGACTTAATGAAAAACTGTTTTTT. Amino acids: CASSRGLNEKLFF.

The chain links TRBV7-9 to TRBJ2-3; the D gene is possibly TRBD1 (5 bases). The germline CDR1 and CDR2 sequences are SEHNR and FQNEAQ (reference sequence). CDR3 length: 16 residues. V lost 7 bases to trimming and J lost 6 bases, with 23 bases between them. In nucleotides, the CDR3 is TGTGCCAGCACCCCTCAGGCTTCTACTGGGGCGGATACGCAGTATTTT. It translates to CASTPQASTGADTQYF.

The CDR3 here is CASSPRGTAGALHF. In DNA, the CDR3 is TGTGCCAGCAGCCCAAGGGGGACGGCAGGAGCCCTCCACTTT. The J gene is TRBJ1-6, the V gene TRBV9; D possibly corresponds to TRBD1 (6 bases). Trimming left V 4 bases short and J 14 bases short, with 19 bases between. Germline V gene lookup returns CDR1 SGDLS and CDR2 YYNGEE. CDR3 length: 14 amino acids. Based on the CDR3 plus reference TRBV9 and TRBJ1-6, the full variable domain is DSGVTQTPKHLITATGQRVTLRCSPRSGDLSVYWYQQSLDQGLQFLIQYYNGEERAKGNILERFSAQQFPDLHSELNLSSLELGDSALYFCASSPRGTAGALHFGNGTRLTVT.

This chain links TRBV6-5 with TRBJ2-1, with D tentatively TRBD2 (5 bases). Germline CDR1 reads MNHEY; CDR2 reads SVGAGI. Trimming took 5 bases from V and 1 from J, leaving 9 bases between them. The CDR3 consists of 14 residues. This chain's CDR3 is CASSGAESYNEQFF. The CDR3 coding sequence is TGTGCCAGCAGTGGAGCGGAATCCTACAATGAGCAGTTCTTC.

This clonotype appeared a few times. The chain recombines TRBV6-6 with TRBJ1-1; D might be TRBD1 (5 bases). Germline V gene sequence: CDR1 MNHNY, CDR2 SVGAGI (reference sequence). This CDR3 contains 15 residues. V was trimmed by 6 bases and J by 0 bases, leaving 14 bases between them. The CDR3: CASSYEGSLNTEAFF. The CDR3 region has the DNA TGTGCCAGCAGCTACGAGGGGAGTTTGAACACTGAAGCTTTCTTT.

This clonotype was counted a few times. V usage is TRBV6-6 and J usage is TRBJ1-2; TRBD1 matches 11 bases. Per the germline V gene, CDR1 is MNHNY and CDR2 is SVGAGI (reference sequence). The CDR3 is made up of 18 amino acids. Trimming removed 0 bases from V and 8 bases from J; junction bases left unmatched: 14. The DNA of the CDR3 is TGTGCCAGCAGTTACTCGAGGACAGGGGGCGCGATTGGGAACGGCTACACCTTC. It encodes CASSYSRTGGAIGNGYTF.

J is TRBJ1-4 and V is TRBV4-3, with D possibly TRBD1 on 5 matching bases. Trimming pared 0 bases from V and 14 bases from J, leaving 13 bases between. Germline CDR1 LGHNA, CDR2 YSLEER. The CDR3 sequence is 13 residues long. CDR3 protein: CASSQDRRRGLFF. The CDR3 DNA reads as TGCGCCAGCAGCCAAGATAGGAGGAGGGGCCTGTTTTTT.

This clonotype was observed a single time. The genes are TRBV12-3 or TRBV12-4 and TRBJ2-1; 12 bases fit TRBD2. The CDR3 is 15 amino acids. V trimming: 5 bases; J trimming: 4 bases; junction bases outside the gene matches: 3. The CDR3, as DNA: TGTGCCAGCAGTCGACTAGCGGGGGATTACAATGAGCAGTTCTTC. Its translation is CASSRLAGDYNEQFF.

CDR3 in amino acids: CASSYNHRITDRGNQPQHF. In DNA form, the CDR3 reads TGTGCCAGCAGTTATAACCACCGCATCACGGACAGGGGTAATCAGCCCCAGCATTTT. The V call is TRBV6-2 or TRBV6-3, the J call TRBJ1-5; 9 bases agree with TRBD1. The CDR3 runs to 19 residues. The junction had 16 bases not matched to a gene; V was cut back by 3 bases and J by 4 bases. Germline CDR1 reads MNHEY; CDR2 reads SVGEGT.

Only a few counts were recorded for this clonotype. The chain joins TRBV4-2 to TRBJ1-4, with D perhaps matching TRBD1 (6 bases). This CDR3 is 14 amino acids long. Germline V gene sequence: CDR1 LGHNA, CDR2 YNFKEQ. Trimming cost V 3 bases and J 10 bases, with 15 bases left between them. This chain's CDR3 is CASSQEQGVGKLFF. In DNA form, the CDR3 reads TGTGCCAGCAGCCAGGAACAGGGAGTAGGAAAACTGTTTTTT.

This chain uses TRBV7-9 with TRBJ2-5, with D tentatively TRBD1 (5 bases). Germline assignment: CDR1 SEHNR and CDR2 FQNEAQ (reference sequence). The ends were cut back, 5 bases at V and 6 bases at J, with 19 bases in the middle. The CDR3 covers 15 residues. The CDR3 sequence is CASSPPQGGLKTQYF. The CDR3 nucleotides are TGTGCCAGCAGCCCACCCCAGGGTGGATTAAAGACCCAGTACTTC.

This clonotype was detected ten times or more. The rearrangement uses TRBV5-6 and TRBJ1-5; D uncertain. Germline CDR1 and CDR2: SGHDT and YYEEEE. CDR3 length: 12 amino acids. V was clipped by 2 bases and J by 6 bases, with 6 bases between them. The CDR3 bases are TGTGCCAGCAGCTTTCGGGGTCAGCCCCAGCATTTT. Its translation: CASSFRGQPQHF.

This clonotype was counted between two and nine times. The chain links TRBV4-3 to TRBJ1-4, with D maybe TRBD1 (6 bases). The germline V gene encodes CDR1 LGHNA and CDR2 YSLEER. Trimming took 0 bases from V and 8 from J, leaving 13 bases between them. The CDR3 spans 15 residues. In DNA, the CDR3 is TGCGCCAGCAGCCAAGAGTGGGGGCTCGAGGAAAAACTGTTTTTT. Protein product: CASSQEWGLEEKLFF.

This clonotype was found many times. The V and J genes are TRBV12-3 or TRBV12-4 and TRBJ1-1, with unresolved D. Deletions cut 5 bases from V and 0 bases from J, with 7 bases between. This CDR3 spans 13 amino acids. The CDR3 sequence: CASSLAMNTEAFF. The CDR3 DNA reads TGTGCCAGCAGTCTTGCCATGAACACTGAAGCTTTCTTT.

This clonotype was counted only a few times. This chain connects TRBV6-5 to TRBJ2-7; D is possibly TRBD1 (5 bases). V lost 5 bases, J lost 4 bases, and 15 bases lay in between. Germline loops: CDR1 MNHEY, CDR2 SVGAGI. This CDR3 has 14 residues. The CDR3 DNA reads TGTGCCAGCAGTATGACAGTCCGCGCATACGAGCAGTACTTC. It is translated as CASSMTVRAYEQYF.

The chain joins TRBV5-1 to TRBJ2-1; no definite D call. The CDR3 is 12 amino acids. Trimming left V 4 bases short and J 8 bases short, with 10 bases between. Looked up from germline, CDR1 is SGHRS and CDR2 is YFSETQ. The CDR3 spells CASSLEVHEQFF. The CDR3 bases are TGCGCCAGCAGCCTAGAAGTCCATGAGCAGTTCTTC. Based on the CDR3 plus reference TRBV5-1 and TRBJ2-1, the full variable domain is KAGVTQTPRYLIKTRGQQVTLSCSPISGHRSVSWYQQTPGQGLQFLFEYFSETQRNKGNFPGRFSGRQFSNSRSEMNVSTLELGDSALYLCASSLEVHEQFFGPGTRLTVL.

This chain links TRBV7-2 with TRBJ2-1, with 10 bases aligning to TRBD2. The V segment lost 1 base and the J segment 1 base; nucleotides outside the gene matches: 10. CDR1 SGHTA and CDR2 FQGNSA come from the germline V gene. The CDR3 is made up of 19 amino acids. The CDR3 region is CASSLEATSGRLSYNEQFF. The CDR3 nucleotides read TGTGCCAGCAGCTTAGAAGCGACTAGCGGGCGATTATCCTACAATGAGCAGTTCTTC.